This TCR beta chain was retrieved from a study of ipilimumab plus nivolumab after autologous stem cell transplantation. Overall study context: The DLBCL group included primary refractory and relapsed cases.

The repertoire was sequenced with immunoSEQ multiplex PCR; TCRdb's copy has only in-frame clones and lacks some. The sample consists of over 80,000 clones, 83% of them appearing once. Through week 26, nivolumab 3 mg/kg IV was given weeks 1, 4, 7, 10, then biweekly. V shed 0 bases and J shed 3 bases, with 5 bases lying between them. The germline CDR1 and CDR2 sequences are WSHSY and SAAADI. The CDR3 is made up of 13 amino acids. The sequenced sample was PBMCs, obtained in a trial of ipilimumab plus nivolumab as post-transplant consolidation. The V gene is TRBV10-2, the J gene TRBJ2-5; the D gene is possibly TRBD2 (5 bases). The clonotype was recovered from a male donor with diffuse large B-cell lymphoma. CDR3 in DNA: TGCGCCAGCAGTGAGTCAGCGGAAGAGACCCAGTACTTC. Amino acids: CASSESAEETQYF.